The 30 T cell receptor beta chains presented below share a single source sample, sequenced in a study of T cell repertoires in cytomegalovirus infection. From the reads, TCRdb called clonotypes with MiXCR, one entry per CDR3 protein. The sample yields about 240,000 distinct CDR3 sequences, roughly an eighth seen once. Source material: PBMCs. These receptors were collected from a human donor in good health (CMV status not recorded). Some clones in this sample may be carry-over from other donors' samples.

This clonotype was counted only a few times. The CDR3 reads CASSFRREAFF. The CDR3 region has the DNA TGTGCCAGTAGTTTCAGACGTGAAGCTTTCTTT. V usage is TRBV19 and J usage is TRBJ1-1; D gene ambiguous. The CDR3 is 11 residues long. Germline loops: CDR1 LNHDA, CDR2 SQIVND (reference sequence). V was clipped by 5 bases and J by 7 bases, with 8 bases between them.

The chain links TRBV12-3 or TRBV12-4 to TRBJ2-7, with a weak D call TRBD1 (5 bases). The CDR3 extends over 13 amino acids. Trimming shortened V by 0 bases and J by 9 bases, and 12 bases separated the two germline ends. The CDR3 is CASSLADSSGQYF. The CDR3 DNA sequence: TGTGCCAGCAGTTTAGCTGACAGCTCCGGGCAGTACTTC.

This clonotype was found a few times. The chain has TRBV20-1 and TRBJ2-3, with 7 bases that match TRBD1. V was clipped by 5 bases and J by 2 bases; unmatched bases: 10. Germline V CDR1 and CDR2: DFQATT, SNEGSKA (reference sequence). CDR3 size: 15 residues. In nucleotides, the CDR3 is TGCAGTGCTCTTGCCCCGGGACAGATCACAGATACGCAGTATTTT. Protein sequence: CSALAPGQITDTQYF.

This clonotype was observed many times. The genes are TRBV6-2 or TRBV6-3 and TRBJ2-3; 9 positions agree with TRBD2. V lost 5 bases and J lost 11; bases outside the gene matches: 17. Germline CDR1 and CDR2: MNHEY and SVGEGT. This CDR3 has 16 residues. The CDR3 region has the DNA TGTGCCAGCAGTCTCCCGACAGGTAGCGGGAGTGTGAAGCAGTATTTT. Translated, it gives CASSLPTGSGSVKQYF.

The chain joins TRBV20-1 to TRBJ2-7; TRBD2 aligns across 12 bases. The CDR3 length is 15 residues. The J segment lost 3 bases and the V segment lost 3 bases, leaving 6 bases of the junction unmatched. Germline V gives CDR1 DFQATT, CDR2 SNEGSKA (reference sequence). CDR3: CSASPTSGRFYEQYF. The CDR3 DNA reads as TGCAGTGCTAGCCCGACTAGCGGGAGATTCTACGAGCAGTACTTC.

This clonotype was seen only a few times. The chain combines TRBV4-3 with TRBJ2-3; D not resolved. The V gene lost 1 base and the J gene lost 1 base, with 9 bases spanning the gap. The CDR3 is 15 amino acids. Germline values: CDR1 LGHNA, CDR2 YSLEER. CDR3 bases: TGCGCCAGCAGCCAAGGTTCGCGAGGCACAGATACGCAGTATTTT. Its translation: CASSQGSRGTDTQYF.

This clonotype was detected ten times or more. This sequence joins TRBV7-2 and TRBJ2-7; D is tentatively TRBD1 or TRBD2 (5 bases each). The CDR3 covers 13 residues. Germline-derived CDR1 and CDR2 are SGHTA and FQGNSA. Trimming stripped 6 bases from V and 7 bases from J, with 16 bases between. CDR3 amino acids: CASSRDGSLEQYF. The CDR3 DNA is TGTGCCAGCAGTCGGGACGGATCGCTGGAGCAGTACTTC. The full variable domain, completed using reference TRBV7-2 and TRBJ2-7, is GAGVSQSPSNKVTEKGKDVELRCDPISGHTALYWYRQSLGQGLEFLIYFQGNSAPDKSGLPSDRFSAERTGGSVSTLTIQRTQQEDSAVYLCASSRDGSLEQYFGPGTRLTVT.

This clonotype was recorded at least ten times. CDR3 sequence: CASSLEGGFPYEQYF. The CDR3 nucleotides are TGTGCCAGCAGCCTCGAGGGGGGGTTCCCCTACGAGCAGTACTTC. V gene TRBV7-2 combines with J gene TRBJ2-7; weak D call: TRBD2 (7 bases). Germline V gene sequence: CDR1 SGHTA, CDR2 FQGNSA. Trimming shortened V by 5 bases and J by 2 bases, and 16 bases separated the two germline ends. The CDR3 loop spans 15 amino acids.

This clonotype appeared a few times. The rearrangement uses TRBV29-1 and TRBJ2-7; 10 nucleotides agree with TRBD1. This CDR3 is 13 amino acids long. With 7 bases clipped from V and 4 bases from J, the junction kept 7 bases outside the gene matches. Looked up from germline, CDR1 is SQVTM and CDR2 is ANQGSEA. CDR3 sequence (DNA): TGCAGCGGATCGACAGGGGGCGTATACGAGCAGTACTTC. Encoded protein: CSGSTGGVYEQYF.

This clonotype has ten or more counts. The CDR3 region has the DNA TGTGCCAGCAGCTTAGCGCGGGGGGGGAACACCGGGGAGCTGTTTTTT. It translates to CASSLARGGNTGELFF. This chain connects TRBV7-2 to TRBJ2-2; 9 nucleotides align to TRBD2. The length of the CDR3 is 16 residues. CDR1 is SGHTA and CDR2 is FQGNSA in the germline V gene. With V trimmed by 0 bases and J by 1 base, 0 bases remained unmatched.

This clonotype was counted many times. This chain joins TRBV5-1 and TRBJ2-3; D is undetermined. CDR3 length: 14 amino acids. V lost 1 base and J 4 bases, leaving 10 bases between the germline ends. The germline gives CDR1 SGHRS, CDR2 YFSETQ. CDR3 sequence (DNA): TGCGCCAGCAGCTTGAAAGGGAACCCAGATACGCAGTATTTT. This codes for CASSLKGNPDTQYF.

Here the CDR3 DNA reads TGTGCCAGCAGTGAAGACGGGAGGGCTACCGGGGAGCTGTTTTTT. Translation gives CASSEDGRATGELFF. This chain joins TRBV2 and TRBJ2-2, with 8 bases matching TRBD2. The CDR3 contains 15 residues. Germline V gene sequence: CDR1 SNHLY, CDR2 FYNNEI. With 1 base clipped from V and 5 bases from J, the junction kept 3 bases outside the gene matches.

At least ten counts were recorded for this clonotype. The V gene is TRBV7-2, the J gene TRBJ2-3; 16 positions agree with TRBD2. V lost 5 bases, J lost 6 bases, and 5 bases stayed unmatched. The CDR3 is made up of 16 amino acids. Germline loops: CDR1 SGHTA, CDR2 FQGNSA. The CDR3, as DNA: TGTGCCAGCAGCGGGACTAGCGGGGGGGCGAGGGATACGCAGTATTTT. Translating it yields CASSGTSGGARDTQYF.

This clonotype was seen a few times. The rearrangement uses TRBV19 and TRBJ1-5; weak D call: TRBD1 (5 bases). Germline loops: CDR1 LNHDA, CDR2 SQIVND (reference sequence). Trimming shortened V by 3 bases and J by 7 bases, and 13 bases separated the two germline ends. This CDR3 region has 14 residues. DNA of the CDR3: TGTGCCAGTAGTATCATCGGCAGGGACCAGCCCCAGCATTTT. It codes for CASSIIGRDQPQHF.

This clonotype was seen many times. The chain couples TRBV19 to TRBJ1-1, with a weak D call TRBD1 (5 bases). From germline, CDR1 is LNHDA and CDR2 SQIVND (reference sequence). The CDR3 spans 15 residues. V lost 6 bases, J lost 1 base, and 15 bases lay in between. DNA of the CDR3: TGTGCCAGTAGGAGGGGAGGACCGTCGAACACTGAAGCTTTCTTT. This sequence encodes CASRRGGPSNTEAFF.

This clonotype was seen ten or more times. The V and J genes are TRBV28 and TRBJ1-2; 12 nucleotides match TRBD1. The trim removed 2 bases at V and 8 bases at J, leaving 12 bases unmatched. The CDR3 contains 17 residues. The germline CDR1 and CDR2 sequences are MDHEN and SYDVKM. CDR3 loop: CASSLEGTGQGARGYTF. The CDR3 DNA follows: TGTGCCAGCAGTTTAGAAGGGACGGGACAGGGGGCGCGGGGCTACACCTTC.

This clonotype was counted ten times or more. This chain joins TRBV7-2 and TRBJ2-2; 7 bases match TRBD2. The trim removed 5 bases at V and 1 base at J, leaving 4 bases unmatched. The CDR3 covers 15 residues. Germline V gene lookup returns CDR1 SGHTA and CDR2 FQGNSA. The CDR3 DNA reads TGTGCCAGCAGCCTACTAGCGCTGAACACCGGGGAGCTGTTTTTT. This translates into CASSLLALNTGELFF.

This clonotype was seen many times. The J gene is TRBJ2-7, the V gene TRBV5-4; no clear D gene. V lost 0 bases and J lost 3, with 7 bases in between. Germline CDR1 is SGHNT and CDR2 is YYREEE (reference sequence). The CDR3 loop spans 13 amino acids. CDR3 loop: CASSLDGLYEQYF. The CDR3 DNA reads TGTGCCAGCAGCTTGGATGGCCTCTACGAGCAGTACTTC.

This clonotype was found a few times. This chain uses TRBV7-9 with TRBJ1-3, with 7 bases identical to TRBD1. The germline CDR1 and CDR2 sequences are SEHNR and FQNEAQ (reference sequence). The CDR3 has 15 residues. Losses at the gene ends were 8 bases for V and 0 bases for J; bases not matched to a gene: 7. CDR3 amino acids: CASPYGDSSGNTIYF. Written as DNA, the CDR3 is TGTGCCAGCCCTTATGGGGACAGCTCTGGAAACACCATATATTTT.

This clonotype has at least ten counts. Here the CDR3 reads CASSRGLAGANTGELFF. CDR3 nucleotides: TGTGCCAGCAGCCGGGGACTAGCGGGAGCGAACACCGGGGAGCTGTTTTTT. The rearrangement links TRBV7-6 to TRBJ2-2; 14 bases map to TRBD2. V shed 5 bases and J 0 bases; nucleotides not matched to a gene: 2. The CDR3 has 17 amino acids. Germline V gene lookup returns CDR1 SGHVS and CDR2 FNYEAQ.

The rearrangement joins TRBV19 to TRBJ1-5; 8 nucleotides agree with TRBD1. CDR3 length: 14 residues. The V and J ends lost 7 bases and 2 bases, in that order; junction bases with no gene match: 4. Looked up from germline, CDR1 is LNHDA and CDR2 is SQIVND (reference sequence). The CDR3 region is CASTDRGGNQPQHF. As DNA, the CDR3 is TGTGCCAGTACCGACAGGGGTGGCAATCAGCCCCAGCATTTT.

The chain recombines TRBV9 with TRBJ2-1; maybe TRBD2 (6 bases). Trimming took 4 bases from V and 7 from J, leaving 21 bases between them. Germline V gene data show CDR1 as SGDLS and CDR2 as YYNGEE. This CDR3 has 16 amino acids. The CDR3 sequence is CASSPRGEGGRNEQFF. The CDR3 DNA follows: TGTGCCAGCAGCCCTCGTGGTGAGGGAGGTCGAAATGAGCAGTTCTTC.

A few counts support this clonotype. The V and J genes are TRBV5-4 and TRBJ1-2, with unresolved D. The CDR3 length is 14 residues. Trimming left V 1 base short and J 3 bases short, with 10 bases between. Germline values: CDR1 SGHNT, CDR2 YYREEE (reference sequence). Here the CDR3 reads CASSLRLFDYGYTF. Here the CDR3 DNA reads TGTGCCAGCAGCTTGAGGCTTTTTGACTATGGCTACACCTTC. Full variable domain (outside the CDR3, taken from reference TRBV5-4 and TRBJ1-2): ETGVTQSPTHLIKTRGQQVTLRCSSQSGHNTVSWYQQALGQGPQFIFQYYREEENGRGNFPPRFSGLQFPNYSSELNVNALELDDSALYLCASSLRLFDYGYTFGSGTRLTVV.

This chain links TRBV12-3 or TRBV12-4 with TRBJ2-7; D possibly corresponds to TRBD1 (6 bases). This CDR3 has 13 amino acids. V lost 6 bases to trimming and J lost 6 bases, with 15 bases between them. The CDR3 here is CASSRQEESEQYF. The CDR3 bases are TGTGCCAGCAGCAGACAGGAGGAAAGCGAGCAGTACTTC.

The chain recombines TRBV19 with TRBJ2-5, with 11 bases matching TRBD1. From germline, CDR1 is LNHDA and CDR2 SQIVND (reference sequence). Germline trimming cut 4 bases from V and 2 bases from J; bases unmatched to any gene: 6. This CDR3 comprises 16 residues. CDR3 DNA sequence: TGTGCCAGTAGTAATCCGGGACAGGGGGGACAAGAGACCCAGTACTTC. Amino acids: CASSNPGQGGQETQYF.

This clonotype showed up just a few times. This chain joins TRBV7-3 and TRBJ2-3; D ambiguous. Trimming removed 1 base at V and 5 bases at J, with 13 bases between. CDR3 length equals 15 residues. Germline V gene lookup returns CDR1 SGHTA and CDR2 FQGTGA. The CDR3 sequence is CASSLSLTMGDTQYF. CDR3 sequence (DNA): TGTGCCAGCAGCTTAAGTTTGACCATGGGAGATACGCAGTATTTT.

This clonotype was counted at least ten times. The rearrangement joins TRBV29-1 to TRBJ1-1; D gene uncertain. V was cut by 8 bases and J by 1 base, with 20 bases left in between. This CDR3 contains 15 residues. Germline CDR1 is SQVTM and CDR2 is ANQGSEA. The CDR3 is CSFRTSRQANTEAFF. CDR3 sequence (DNA): TGCAGCTTCCGGACGAGTAGGCAGGCGAACACTGAAGCTTTCTTT.

This clonotype was detected only a few times. This chain joins TRBV5-1 and TRBJ1-1; 8 bases are a match to TRBD1. Germline V gene sequence: CDR1 SGHRS, CDR2 YFSETQ. Trimming cost V 1 base and J 4 bases; bases outside gene matches: 12. The CDR3 consists of 17 residues. The CDR3: CASSLLGQDSGGTEAFF. The CDR3, as DNA: TGCGCCAGCAGCTTGCTGGGACAGGATTCAGGGGGCACTGAAGCTTTCTTT.

This clonotype was counted at least ten times. This chain uses TRBV7-8 with TRBJ2-1; 8 nucleotides match TRBD2. J lost 9 bases, V lost 1 base, and 11 bases had no gene match. The CDR3 consists of 16 residues. Germline-derived CDR1 and CDR2 are SGHVS and FQNEAQ. The CDR3 spells CASSLGAGSGKVEQFF. CDR3 nucleotide sequence: TGTGCCAGCAGCTTAGGGGCGGGTAGCGGGAAGGTTGAGCAGTTCTTC.

This clonotype was counted many times. The chain recombines TRBV6-2 or TRBV6-3 with TRBJ2-3; 10 bases agree with TRBD2. J was trimmed by 2 bases and V by 10 bases; bases with no gene match: 3. CDR3 length equals 13 residues. In germline, CDR1 is MNHEY, CDR2 SVGEGT. This CDR3 reads CATGLAPTDTQYF. CDR3 DNA sequence: TGTGCCACGGGACTAGCGCCCACAGATACGCAGTATTTT.